The entry that follows covers one T cell receptor (beta chain) sequence. Profiling relied on immunoSEQ multiplex PCR, and the TCRdb table lists in-frame clones only, not all of them. The data contain 100,000 to 150,000 clones, approximately 90% of them singletons. This sample is drawn from a study of control samples from healthy donors and cancer patients. The source is a young woman in good health. The sample taken for sequencing was blood.

CDR3 in DNA: TGTGCCAGCAGTGAACAACTCGTTGCAACTAATGAAAAACTGTTTTTT. Its translation: CASSEQLVATNEKLFF. V gene TRBV2 combines with J gene TRBJ1-4, with D hard to call. With 2 bases removed from V and 0 bases from J, the gap between germline ends came to 10 bases. The CDR3 is 16 amino acids. The germline V gene encodes CDR1 SNHLY and CDR2 FYNNEI.